Listed here is a single T cell receptor (beta chain). Its antigen is undetermined. Here immunoSEQ multiplex PCR was the method, and the copy in TCRdb shows in-frame clones only, minus some. The sample lists thousands of clones; over 60% were seen once. The record originates from a study of T cell repertoires in ileal Crohn's disease. Study results and limitations: Active smokers at surgery had more clonal expansions than non-smokers.

Per the germline V gene, CDR1 is SGHRS and CDR2 is YFSETQ. The CDR3 is made up of 14 amino acids. Losses at the gene ends were 4 bases for V and 0 bases for J; bases not matched to a gene: 4. The chain recombines TRBV5-1 with TRBJ2-7; 7 bases agree with TRBD1. Sequencing was done on a sample of ileal tissue. This receptor was identified in an adult with Crohn's disease. The CDR3 DNA reads TGCGCCAGCAGCCCAGGGACAGACTCCTACGAGCAGTACTTC. Protein: CASSPGTDSYEQYF.